Listed here is a single TCR beta chain. No antigen is known for it. An approximately 130-subject validation cohort, separate from the roughly 670-subject first cohort, supplied the donors. Sequencing was performed with immunoSEQ multiplex PCR; in TCRdb, only in-frame clones are kept and a portion is missing. The sample holds some 190,000 clones; more than 75% are singletons and the top ten take 7.2%. The data derive from a study of cytomegalovirus exposure and HLA in healthy donors. Study background: The roughly 120 validation repertoires used the same platform as the roughly 610 first-cohort repertoires, a later analysis reported.

The study's findings and limits: It was confirmed in vitro that a few of the CMV-associated chains were specific for CMV antigens. Most TCR sequences were seen very rarely across donors, but some public TCRs occurred in many.

CDR1 and CDR2 (germline): MGHRA, YSYEKL. The J segment lost 5 bases and the V segment lost 3 bases, leaving 14 bases of the junction unmatched. CDR3 length equals 17 residues. The origin of this receptor is a man younger than 45 in good health and CMV-seropositive. V and J are TRBV4-1 and TRBJ2-7, with 9 bases lining up with TRBD1. The sample taken for sequencing was PBMCs. The CDR3 protein is CASSQLSGQGTTHEQYF. DNA for the CDR3: TGCGCCAGCAGCCAGTTATCGGGACAGGGAACAACCCACGAGCAGTACTTC.